Many counts were recorded for the clone carrying this T cell receptor (beta chain). The source of the sample is a study of neurological immune-mediated disorders. Unsorted libraries were generated from 2 million PBMCs held at -80 degrees C. This CDR3 has 12 residues. V was trimmed by 2 bases and J by 2 bases, leaving 5 bases between them. Germline loops: CDR1 DFQATT, CDR2 SNEGSKA (reference sequence). The authors produced cDNA by 5'RACE using 10-nucleotide random UMIs. Every sequencing run generated over 190 million TCR-beta sequences from 15-18 subjects. From the 5' RACE reads, TCRdb called clonotypes with MiXCR, one entry per CDR3 protein. This table holds under 60,000 distinct CDR3 sequences, roughly 15% found once.

Sequencing was performed on PBMCs. The source is a man in his 60s in good health. The chain joins TRBV20-1 to TRBJ2-3; D unresolved. The CDR3 sequence is CSARPNTDTQYF. CDR3 coding DNA: TGCAGTGCTAGACCCAACACAGATACGCAGTATTTT.